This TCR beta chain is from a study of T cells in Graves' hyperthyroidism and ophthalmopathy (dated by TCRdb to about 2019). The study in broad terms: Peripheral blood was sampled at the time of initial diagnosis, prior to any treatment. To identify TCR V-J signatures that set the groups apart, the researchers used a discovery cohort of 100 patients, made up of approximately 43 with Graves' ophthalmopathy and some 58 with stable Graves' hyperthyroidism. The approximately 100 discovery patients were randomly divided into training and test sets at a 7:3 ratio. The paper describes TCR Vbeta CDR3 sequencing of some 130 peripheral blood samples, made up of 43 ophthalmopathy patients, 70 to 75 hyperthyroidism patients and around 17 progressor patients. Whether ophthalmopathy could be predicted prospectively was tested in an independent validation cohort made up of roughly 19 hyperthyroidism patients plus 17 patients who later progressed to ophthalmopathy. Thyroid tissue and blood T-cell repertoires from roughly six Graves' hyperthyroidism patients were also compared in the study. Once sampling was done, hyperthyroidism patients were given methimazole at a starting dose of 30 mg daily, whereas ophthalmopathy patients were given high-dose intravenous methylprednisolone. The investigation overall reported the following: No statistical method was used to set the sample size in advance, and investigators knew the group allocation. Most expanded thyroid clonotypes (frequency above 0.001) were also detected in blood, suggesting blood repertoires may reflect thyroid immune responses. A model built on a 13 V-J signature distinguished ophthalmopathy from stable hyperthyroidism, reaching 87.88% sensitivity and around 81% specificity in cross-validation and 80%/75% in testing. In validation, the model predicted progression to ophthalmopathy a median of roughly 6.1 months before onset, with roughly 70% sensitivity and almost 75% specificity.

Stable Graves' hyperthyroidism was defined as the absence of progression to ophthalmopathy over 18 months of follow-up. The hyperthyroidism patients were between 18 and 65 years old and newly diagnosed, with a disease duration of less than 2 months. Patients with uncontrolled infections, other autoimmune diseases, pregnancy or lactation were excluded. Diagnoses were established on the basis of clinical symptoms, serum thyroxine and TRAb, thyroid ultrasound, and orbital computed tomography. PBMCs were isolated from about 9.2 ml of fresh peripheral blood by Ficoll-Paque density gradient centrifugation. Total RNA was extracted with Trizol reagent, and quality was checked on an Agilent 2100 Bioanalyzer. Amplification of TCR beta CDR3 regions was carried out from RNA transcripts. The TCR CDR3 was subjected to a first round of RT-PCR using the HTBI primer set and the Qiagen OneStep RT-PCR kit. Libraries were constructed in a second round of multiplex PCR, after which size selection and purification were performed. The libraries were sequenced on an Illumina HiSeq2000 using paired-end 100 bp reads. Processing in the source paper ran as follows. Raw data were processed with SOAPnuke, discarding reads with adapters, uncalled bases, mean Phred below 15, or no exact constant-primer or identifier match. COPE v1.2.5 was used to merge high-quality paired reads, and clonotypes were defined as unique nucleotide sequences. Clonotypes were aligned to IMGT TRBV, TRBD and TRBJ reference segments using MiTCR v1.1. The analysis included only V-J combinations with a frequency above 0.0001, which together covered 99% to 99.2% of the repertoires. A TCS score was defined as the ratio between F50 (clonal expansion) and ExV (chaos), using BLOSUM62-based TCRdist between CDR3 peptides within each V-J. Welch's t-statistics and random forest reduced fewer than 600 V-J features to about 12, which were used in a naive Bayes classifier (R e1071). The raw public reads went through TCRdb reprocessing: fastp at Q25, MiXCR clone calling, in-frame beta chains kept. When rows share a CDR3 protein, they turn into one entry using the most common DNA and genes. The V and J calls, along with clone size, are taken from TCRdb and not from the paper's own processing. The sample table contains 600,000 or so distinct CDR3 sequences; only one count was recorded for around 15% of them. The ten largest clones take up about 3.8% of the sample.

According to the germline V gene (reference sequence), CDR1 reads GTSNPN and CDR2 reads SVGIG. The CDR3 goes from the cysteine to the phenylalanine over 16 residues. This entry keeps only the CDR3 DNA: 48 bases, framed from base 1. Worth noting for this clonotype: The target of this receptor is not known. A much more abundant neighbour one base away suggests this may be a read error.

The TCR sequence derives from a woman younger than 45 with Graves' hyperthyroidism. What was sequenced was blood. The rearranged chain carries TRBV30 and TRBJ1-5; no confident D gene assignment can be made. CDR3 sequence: CARSSPGTSRDQPQHF. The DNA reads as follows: TGTGCCCGGAGTTCCCCAGGTACCTCCAGAGATCAGCCCCAGCATTTT.